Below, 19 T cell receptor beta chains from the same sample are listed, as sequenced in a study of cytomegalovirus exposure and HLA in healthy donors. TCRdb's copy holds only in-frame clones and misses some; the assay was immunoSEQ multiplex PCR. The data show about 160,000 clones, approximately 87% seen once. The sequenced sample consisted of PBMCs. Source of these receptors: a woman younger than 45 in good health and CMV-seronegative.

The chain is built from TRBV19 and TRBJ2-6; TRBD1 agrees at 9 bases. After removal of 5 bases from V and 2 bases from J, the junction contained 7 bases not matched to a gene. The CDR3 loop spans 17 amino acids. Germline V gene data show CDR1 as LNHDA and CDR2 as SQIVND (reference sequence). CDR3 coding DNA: TGTGCCAGTAGTCCCCGGGACAGGGAAACTGGGGCCAACGTCCTGACTTTC. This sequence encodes CASSPRDRETGANVLTF. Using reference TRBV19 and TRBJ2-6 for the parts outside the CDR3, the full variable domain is DGGITQSPKYLFRKEGQNVTLSCEQNLNHDAMYWYRQDPGQGLRLIYYSQIVNDFQKGDIAEGYSVSREKKESFPLTVTSAQKNPTAFYLCASSPRDRETGANVLTFGAGSRLTVL.

The CDR3 here is CSVETDINQPQHF. The DNA for the CDR3 is TGCAGCGTTGAAACAGATATCAATCAGCCCCAGCATTTT. The rearrangement joins TRBV29-1 to TRBJ1-5, with D unresolved. Germline CDR1 and CDR2: SQVTM and ANQGSEA. This CDR3 region has 13 residues. Trimming removed 2 bases at V and 3 bases at J, with 8 bases between.

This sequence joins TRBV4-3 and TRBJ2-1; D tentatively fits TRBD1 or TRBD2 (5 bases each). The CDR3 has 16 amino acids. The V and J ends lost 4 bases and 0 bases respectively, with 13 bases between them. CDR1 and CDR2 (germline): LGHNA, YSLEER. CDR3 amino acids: CASSPLSGSSYNEQFF. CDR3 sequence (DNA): TGCGCCAGCAGCCCCCTCTCAGGGAGCTCCTACAATGAGCAGTTCTTC.

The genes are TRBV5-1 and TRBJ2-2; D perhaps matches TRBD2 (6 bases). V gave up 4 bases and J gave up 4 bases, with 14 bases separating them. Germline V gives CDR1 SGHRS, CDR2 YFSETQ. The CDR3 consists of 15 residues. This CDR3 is CASSPRTISTGELFF. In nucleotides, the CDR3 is TGCGCCAGCAGCCCCCGGACTATTTCCACCGGGGAGCTGTTTTTT.

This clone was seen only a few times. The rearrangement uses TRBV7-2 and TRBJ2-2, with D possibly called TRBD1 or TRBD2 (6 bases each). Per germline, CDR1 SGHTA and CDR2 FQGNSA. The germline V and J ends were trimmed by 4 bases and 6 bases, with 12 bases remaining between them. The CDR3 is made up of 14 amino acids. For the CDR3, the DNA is TGTGCCAGCAGCTGGACTAACAGGGCCGGGGAGCTGTTTTTT. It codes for CASSWTNRAGELFF. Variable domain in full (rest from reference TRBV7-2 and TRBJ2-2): GAGVSQSPSNKVTEKGKDVELRCDPISGHTALYWYRQSLGQGLEFLIYFQGNSAPDKSGLPSDRFSAERTGGSVSTLTIQRTQQEDSAVYLCASSWTNRAGELFFGEGSRLTVL.

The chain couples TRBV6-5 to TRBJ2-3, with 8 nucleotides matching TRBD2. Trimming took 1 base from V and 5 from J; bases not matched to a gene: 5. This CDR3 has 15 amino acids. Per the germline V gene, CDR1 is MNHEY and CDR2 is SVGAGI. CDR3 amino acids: CASSYLREVGDTQYF. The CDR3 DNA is TGTGCCAGCAGTTACTTGCGGGAGGTGGGAGATACGCAGTATTTT.

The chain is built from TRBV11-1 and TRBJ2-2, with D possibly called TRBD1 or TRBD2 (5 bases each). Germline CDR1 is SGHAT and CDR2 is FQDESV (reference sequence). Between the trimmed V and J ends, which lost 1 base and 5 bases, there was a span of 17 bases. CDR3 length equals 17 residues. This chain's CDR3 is CASSLGVGVRRTGELFF. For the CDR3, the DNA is TGTGCCAGCAGCTTAGGAGTGGGGGTACGGCGTACCGGGGAGCTGTTTTTT.

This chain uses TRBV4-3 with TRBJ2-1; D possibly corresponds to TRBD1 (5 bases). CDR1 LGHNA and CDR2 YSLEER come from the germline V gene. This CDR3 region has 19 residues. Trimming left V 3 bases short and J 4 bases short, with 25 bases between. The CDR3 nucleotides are TGCGCCAGCAGCCAGGCGACAGCCGACCCACTAAAGCCTTACAATGAGCAGTTCTTC. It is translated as CASSQATADPLKPYNEQFF.

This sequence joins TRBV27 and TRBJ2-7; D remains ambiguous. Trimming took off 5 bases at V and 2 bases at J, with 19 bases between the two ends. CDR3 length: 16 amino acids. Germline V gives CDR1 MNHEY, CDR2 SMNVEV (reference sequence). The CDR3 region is CASSPDPRTETYEQYF. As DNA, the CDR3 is TGTGCCAGCAGTCCGGACCCGCGGACGGAGACCTACGAGCAGTACTTC.

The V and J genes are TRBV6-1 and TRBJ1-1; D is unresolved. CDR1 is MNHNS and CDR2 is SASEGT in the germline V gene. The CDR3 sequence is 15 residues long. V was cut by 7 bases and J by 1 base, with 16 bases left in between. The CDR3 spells CASTLTPIGNTEAFF. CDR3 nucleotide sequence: TGTGCCAGCACCCTAACCCCGATCGGGAACACTGAAGCTTTCTTT.

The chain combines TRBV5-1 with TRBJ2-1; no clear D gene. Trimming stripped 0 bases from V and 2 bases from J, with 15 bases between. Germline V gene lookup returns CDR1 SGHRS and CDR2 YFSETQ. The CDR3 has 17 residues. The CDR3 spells CASSLAPLRATYNEQFF. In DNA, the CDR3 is TGCGCCAGCAGCTTGGCCCCACTAAGGGCGACCTACAATGAGCAGTTCTTC. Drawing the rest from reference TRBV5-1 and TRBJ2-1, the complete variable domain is KAGVTQTPRYLIKTRGQQVTLSCSPISGHRSVSWYQQTPGQGLQFLFEYFSETQRNKGNFPGRFSGRQFSNSRSEMNVSTLELGDSALYLCASSLAPLRATYNEQFFGPGTRLTVL.

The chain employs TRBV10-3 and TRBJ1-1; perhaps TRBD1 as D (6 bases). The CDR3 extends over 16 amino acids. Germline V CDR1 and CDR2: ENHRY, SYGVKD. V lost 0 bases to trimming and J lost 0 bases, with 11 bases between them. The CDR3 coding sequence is TGTGCCATCAGTGAGTCCCGGGGGCCCTTGAACACTGAAGCTTTCTTT. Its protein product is CAISESRGPLNTEAFF.

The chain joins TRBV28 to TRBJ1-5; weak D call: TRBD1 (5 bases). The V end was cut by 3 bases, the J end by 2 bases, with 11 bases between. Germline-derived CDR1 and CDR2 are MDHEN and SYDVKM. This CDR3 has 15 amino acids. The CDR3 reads CASSFAGGRNQPQHF. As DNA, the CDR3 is TGTGCCAGCAGTTTTGCCGGGGGTCGCAATCAGCCCCAGCATTTT.

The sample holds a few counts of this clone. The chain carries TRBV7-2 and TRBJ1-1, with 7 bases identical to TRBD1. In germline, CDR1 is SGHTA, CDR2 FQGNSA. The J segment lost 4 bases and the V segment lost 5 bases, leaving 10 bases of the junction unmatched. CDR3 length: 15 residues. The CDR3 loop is CASSQGRGRGTEAFF. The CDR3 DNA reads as TGTGCCAGCAGCCAGGGAAGGGGGCGCGGCACTGAAGCTTTCTTT.

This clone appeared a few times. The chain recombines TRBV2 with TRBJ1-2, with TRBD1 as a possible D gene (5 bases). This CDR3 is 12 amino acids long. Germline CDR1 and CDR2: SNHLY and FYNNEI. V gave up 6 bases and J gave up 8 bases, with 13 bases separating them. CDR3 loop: CASRGDVVGYTF. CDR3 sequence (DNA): TGTGCCAGCAGAGGGGACGTTGTCGGCTACACCTTC.

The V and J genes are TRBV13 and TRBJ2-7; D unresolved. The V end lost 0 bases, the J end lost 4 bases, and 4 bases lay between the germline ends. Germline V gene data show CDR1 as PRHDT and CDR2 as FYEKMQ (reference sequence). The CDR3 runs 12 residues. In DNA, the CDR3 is TGTGCCAGCAGCTTAGGGCAGTACGAGCAGTACTTC. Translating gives CASSLGQYEQYF.

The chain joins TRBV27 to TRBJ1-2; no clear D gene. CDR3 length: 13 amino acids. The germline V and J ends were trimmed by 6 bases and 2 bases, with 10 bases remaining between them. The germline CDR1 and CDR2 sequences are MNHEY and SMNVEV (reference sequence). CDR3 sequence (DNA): TGTGCCAGCAGAGGCAAGGAAAACTATGGCTACACCTTC. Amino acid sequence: CASRGKENYGYTF.

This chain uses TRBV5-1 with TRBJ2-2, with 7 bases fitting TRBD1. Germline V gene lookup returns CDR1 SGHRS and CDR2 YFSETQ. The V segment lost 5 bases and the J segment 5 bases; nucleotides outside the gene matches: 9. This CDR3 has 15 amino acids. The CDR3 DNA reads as TGCGCCAGCAGACCGCCGGGACAGAATACCGGGGAGCTGTTTTTT. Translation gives CASRPPGQNTGELFF.

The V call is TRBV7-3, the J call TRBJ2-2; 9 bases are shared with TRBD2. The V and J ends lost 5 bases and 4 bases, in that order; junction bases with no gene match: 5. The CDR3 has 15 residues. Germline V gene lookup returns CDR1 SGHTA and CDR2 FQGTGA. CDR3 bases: TGTGCCAGCAGCGCGGGAGGGCCTGGCACCGGGGAGCTGTTTTTT. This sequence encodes CASSAGGPGTGELFF.